This T cell receptor (beta chain) emerged from a study of cytomegalovirus exposure and HLA in healthy donors. In germline, CDR1 is SGHNT, CDR2 YYREEE (reference sequence). The CDR3 runs to 15 residues. The junction had 7 bases not matched to a gene; V was cut back by 4 bases and J by 2 bases. This PCR relied on a set of 60 Vbeta primers and 13 Jbeta primers. Here immunoSEQ multiplex PCR was the method, and the copy in TCRdb shows in-frame clones only, minus some. The table shows roughly 56,000 clones, with 80% to 90% occurring only once. The sequence was obtained from a man aged 18 to 29 in good health and CMV-seronegative. The sample was PBMCs. The chain carries TRBV5-4 and TRBJ2-5, with 8 bases aligning to TRBD1. The CDR3 loop is CASSHRTGSQETQYF. The CDR3 DNA reads as TGTGCCAGCAGCCATCGGACAGGGAGTCAAGAGACCCAGTACTTC.